These 20 T cell receptor beta chains were sequenced from one sample in a study of patients and donors after allogeneic stem cell transplantation. MiXCR, run by TCRdb on the RT-PCR reads, gives a single entry per CDR3 protein. The table lists 400,000 to 500,000 distinct CDR3 sequences, under 20% of them singletons. The material sequenced was blood, either unsorted or a sorted T cell fraction (not recorded which). The source is a human donor who was either an allogeneic HSCT recipient or a stem cell or donor lymphocyte infusion donor (not recorded which). It is not recorded whose cells these are; they may come from a transplant donor.

This sequence joins TRBV6-2 or TRBV6-3 and TRBJ1-1, with D uncertain. CDR1 is MNHEY, CDR2 SVGEGT, per germline. V was cut by 5 bases and J by 5 bases, with 9 bases left in between. The CDR3 spans 12 residues. CDR3 amino acids: CASSRGLTEAFF. The DNA for the CDR3 is TGTGCCAGCAGTCGAGGGTTAACTGAAGCTTTCTTT.

CDR3 DNA: TGCAGTGCTAGAGGGGTAGTTTTGGGACAGAAGGGCACTGAAGCTTTCTTT. Its protein product is CSARGVVLGQKGTEAFF. This sequence joins TRBV20-1 and TRBJ1-1; 7 bases agree with TRBD1. Germline CDR1 and CDR2: DFQATT and SNEGSKA (reference sequence). V trimming: 1 base; J trimming: 4 bases; junction bases outside the gene matches: 15. The CDR3 totals 17 residues.

This clonotype was counted between two and nine times. The V and J genes are TRBV7-9 and TRBJ1-3, with 9 bases matching TRBD1. Per germline, CDR1 SEHNR and CDR2 FQNEAQ (reference sequence). The CDR3 is 16 amino acids. Trimming cost V 0 bases and J 4 bases; bases outside gene matches: 4. CDR3 nucleotides: TGTGCCAGCAGCTTAGCTGGACAGGGGTACGGAAACACCATATATTTT. Translation: CASSLAGQGYGNTIYF.

This clonotype was picked up a small number of times. This sequence joins TRBV2 and TRBJ2-5; no clear D gene. The CDR3 has 12 residues. The V and J ends lost 3 bases and 8 bases respectively, with 10 bases between them. CDR1 and CDR2 (germline): SNHLY, FYNNEI. The CDR3 region has the DNA TGTGCCAGCAGTGAGGGAATAAGTACCCAGTACTTC. Translation: CASSEGISTQYF.

Many counts were recorded for this clonotype. The V and J genes are TRBV29-1 and TRBJ2-3; D might be TRBD2 (6 bases). V was shortened by 4 bases and J by 8 bases, with 10 bases between the two germline ends. Germline V gene data show CDR1 as SQVTM and CDR2 as ANQGSEA. The CDR3 runs 11 residues. This CDR3 reads CSVGSGVTQYF. In nucleotides, the CDR3 is TGCAGCGTTGGGTCGGGGGTTACGCAGTATTTT.

The chain recombines TRBV12-3 or TRBV12-4 with TRBJ2-5, with D hard to call. V was trimmed by 3 bases and J by 2 bases, leaving 13 bases between them. This CDR3 region has 15 residues. DNA of the CDR3: TGTGCCAGCAGTTTCGGAGAACGGAAACAAGAGACCCAGTACTTC. Protein product: CASSFGERKQETQYF.

CDR3 sequence: CASSVAGSTSTDTQYF. Written as DNA, the CDR3 is TGTGCCAGCAGCGTAGCCGGCTCCACCAGTACTGATACGCAGTATTTT. V usage is TRBV9 and J usage is TRBJ2-3; unclear D gene. The CDR3 is made up of 16 amino acids. From germline, CDR1 is SGDLS and CDR2 YYNGEE. V lost 0 bases and J 6 bases, leaving 17 bases between the germline ends.

This rearrangement joins TRBV15 to TRBJ2-7; tentatively, D is TRBD2 (6 bases). The CDR3 runs to 15 residues. Trimming cost V 0 bases and J 0 bases, with 9 bases left between them. CDR1 and CDR2 (germline): LNHNV, YYDKDF (reference sequence). This chain's CDR3 is CATSRDGGPSYEQYF. The CDR3 coding sequence is TGTGCCACCAGCAGAGATGGAGGGCCCTCCTACGAGCAGTACTTC.

V is TRBV2 and J is TRBJ1-1; 7 nucleotides match TRBD1. The germline V gene has CDR1 SNHLY and CDR2 FYNNEI. This CDR3 is 14 amino acids long. V gave up 4 bases and J gave up 6 bases; unmatched junction bases: 8. CDR3 bases: TGTGCCAGCAGTGCCACAGGGGTTAAAGCTGAAGCTTTCTTT. This codes for CASSATGVKAEAFF.

The V gene is TRBV2, the J gene TRBJ1-2; a possible D gene is TRBD1 (6 bases). Germline assignment: CDR1 SNHLY and CDR2 FYNNEI. The CDR3 runs to 15 residues. Trimming shortened V by 5 bases and J by 0 bases, and 13 bases separated the two germline ends. The CDR3, as DNA: TGTGCCAGCAGTTTCGACAGGCGAGCTAACTATGGCTACACCTTC. This sequence encodes CASSFDRRANYGYTF.

The chain links TRBV19 to TRBJ2-5, with TRBD1 matching 9 bases. This CDR3 is 14 amino acids long. The J segment lost 1 base and the V segment lost 6 bases, leaving 3 bases of the junction unmatched. The germline V gene encodes CDR1 LNHDA and CDR2 SQIVND (reference sequence). As DNA, the CDR3 is TGTGCCAGTAGGGGGACAGGGATCCAAGAGACCCAGTACTTC. Amino acid sequence: CASRGTGIQETQYF.

V is TRBV25-1 and J is TRBJ2-7; D possibly corresponds to TRBD2 (6 bases). The CDR3 totals 13 residues. Germline-derived CDR1 and CDR2 are MGHDK and SYGVNS. The V end lost 6 bases, the J end lost 3 bases, and 12 bases lay between the germline ends. CDR3 DNA: TGTGCCAGCAGCGGAGGGCCCCTCTACGAGCAGTACTTC. The encoded protein is CASSGGPLYEQYF.

Only a few counts were recorded for this clonotype. The V and J genes are TRBV20-1 and TRBJ1-5; D gene uncertain. The CDR3 length is 16 residues. Germline values: CDR1 DFQATT, CDR2 SNEGSKA (reference sequence). V was cut by 1 base and J by 0 bases, with 13 bases left in between. The CDR3 DNA reads as TGCAGTGCTAGAGTTGCGGATCTAGATAGCAATCAGCCCCAGCATTTT. Its protein product is CSARVADLDSNQPQHF.

The chain uses TRBV24-1 and TRBJ2-1; TRBD1 matches at 7 bases. This CDR3 has 16 amino acids. The germline V gene has CDR1 KGHDR and CDR2 SFDVKD. J gave up 5 bases and V 4 bases, and 10 bases lay outside the gene matches. CDR3 DNA: TGTGCCACCAGTGACCTACAGGGGTTGGGAAACAATGAGCAGTTCTTC. Translation gives CATSDLQGLGNNEQFF.

This clonotype was detected only a few times. The chain has TRBV11-1 and TRBJ1-1, with D perhaps TRBD1 (5 bases). The CDR3 has 18 amino acids. The V and J ends lost 2 bases and 3 bases respectively, with 22 bases between them. Germline CDR1 is SGHAT and CDR2 is FQDESV (reference sequence). CDR3 DNA: TGTGCCAGCAGCTTACCTGAGAGGACAACGCTATATGACACTGAAGCTTTCTTT. Translation gives CASSLPERTTLYDTEAFF.

This rearrangement joins TRBV2 to TRBJ2-3, with 10 bases matching TRBD2. Germline CDR1 is SNHLY and CDR2 is FYNNEI. The trim removed 6 bases at V and 4 bases at J, leaving 10 bases unmatched. The CDR3 runs 16 residues. In nucleotides, the CDR3 is TGTGCCAGCAGCCCGGGACTAGCGTTTCCGGCAGATACGCAGTATTTT. It specifies CASSPGLAFPADTQYF.

This clonotype has a handful of counts. The chain couples TRBV3-1 to TRBJ2-1, with TRBD2 identical over 12 bases. The length of the CDR3 is 17 residues. Germline V lookup: CDR1 LGHDT, CDR2 YNNKEL (reference sequence). V trimming: 1 base; J trimming: 4 bases; junction bases outside the gene matches: 5. The CDR3: CASSQATSGRYYNEQFF. The CDR3 DNA reads as TGTGCCAGCAGCCAAGCGACTAGCGGGAGATATTACAATGAGCAGTTCTTC.

This clonotype was counted ten times or more. The genes are TRBV6-5 and TRBJ2-3; D remains unclear. The V gene's germline CDR1 is MNHEY and CDR2 SVGAGI. The CDR3 has 11 residues. The ends were cut back, 9 bases at V and 6 bases at J, with 10 bases in the middle. The CDR3 DNA is TGTGCCAGTCGACAAGGGGATACGCAGTATTTT. Its translation is CASRQGDTQYF.

This clonotype is a singleton in its sample. The chain couples TRBV19 to TRBJ2-1; no reliable D call. Germline assignment: CDR1 LNHDA and CDR2 SQIVND (reference sequence). V lost 5 bases and J lost 5, with 10 bases in between. The CDR3 length is 13 residues. The CDR3 region is CASSADIDNEQFF. The CDR3 nucleotides read TGTGCCAGTAGTGCTGACATCGACAATGAGCAGTTCTTC.

The chain combines TRBV19 with TRBJ2-1, with 16 nucleotides matching TRBD2. V trimming: 6 bases; J trimming: 0 bases; junction bases outside the gene matches: 11. Germline V CDR1 and CDR2: LNHDA, SQIVND (reference sequence). The CDR3 is 20 residues long. The CDR3 DNA reads as TGTGCCAGTAGCCCTAAACCGGGACTAGCGGGGGGGCCCTCCTACAATGAGCAGTTCTTC. Translated: CASSPKPGLAGGPSYNEQFF. The entire variable domain, with the rest obtained from reference TRBV19 and TRBJ2-1, is as follows: DGGITQSPKYLFRKEGQNVTLSCEQNLNHDAMYWYRQDPGQGLRLIYYSQIVNDFQKGDIAEGYSVSREKKESFPLTVTSAQKNPTAFYLCASSPKPGLAGGPSYNEQFFGPGTRLTVL.